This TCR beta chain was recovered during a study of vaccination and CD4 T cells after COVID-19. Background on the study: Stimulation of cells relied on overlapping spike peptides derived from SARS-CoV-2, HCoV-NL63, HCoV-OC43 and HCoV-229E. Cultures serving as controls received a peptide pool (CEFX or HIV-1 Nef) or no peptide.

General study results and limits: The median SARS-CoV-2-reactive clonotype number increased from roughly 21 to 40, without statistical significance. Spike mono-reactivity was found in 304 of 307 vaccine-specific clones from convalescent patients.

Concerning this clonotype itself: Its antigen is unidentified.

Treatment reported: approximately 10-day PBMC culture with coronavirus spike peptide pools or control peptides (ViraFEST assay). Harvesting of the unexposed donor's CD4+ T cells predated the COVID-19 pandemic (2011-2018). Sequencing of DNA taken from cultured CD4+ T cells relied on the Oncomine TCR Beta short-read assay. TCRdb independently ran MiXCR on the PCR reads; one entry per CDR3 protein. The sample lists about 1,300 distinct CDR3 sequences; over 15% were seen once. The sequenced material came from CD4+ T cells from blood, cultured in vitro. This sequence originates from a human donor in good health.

The DNA for the CDR3 is TGCGCCAGCAGCCCCGATCGCCCTTCCCTCTATGGCTACACCTTC. This encodes CASSPDRPSLYGYTF. V is TRBV5-1 and J is TRBJ1-2; no reliable D call. The ends were cut back, 4 bases at V and 4 bases at J, with 17 bases in the middle. The CDR3 covers 15 residues. Germline loops: CDR1 SGHRS, CDR2 YFSETQ.